This T cell receptor beta chain was captured by sequencing in a study of glioma-infiltrating T cells after dendritic cell vaccination. Regarding the study as a whole: TCR clonality showed no direct relationship with survival.

Fresh-frozen tumor tissue and more than two years of survival data were available for all. Primers: 60 V beta forward and 13 J beta reverse. Some clones are missing from TCRdb's copy, which holds only in-frame ones; the method was immunoSEQ multiplex PCR. The sample yields under 100,000 clones, approximately 81% seen once. A remark on this clone: The antigen remains undetermined.

This CDR3 region has 18 residues. Trimming stripped 7 bases from V and 1 base from J, with 20 bases between. CDR1 MNHEY and CDR2 SMNVEV come from the germline V gene (reference sequence). The TCR originated in a human donor with glioblastoma. The chain is built from TRBV27 and TRBJ2-6; D is ambiguous. The sequencing here drew on blood, taken before dendritic cell vaccination. The CDR3 DNA reads as TGTGCCAGCACCCAGATCGCCCTAGGCCCATCTGGGGCCAACGTCCTGACTTTC. This sequence encodes CASTQIALGPSGANVLTF.